This TCR beta chain was found in a study of blood T cell repertoires in COVID-19. The assay was immunoSEQ multiplex PCR, and TCRdb's table has in-frame clones only and misses some. The data show about 51,000 clones, with 80% to 90% seen just once and about 1.2% held by the top ten. The clonotype was recovered from a man between 60 and 75 years old with acute or convalescent COVID-19. The sample comprised peripheral blood.

CDR3: CASEARSDKNIQYF. The DNA for the CDR3 is TGTGCCAGTGAGGCGCGGTCAGACAAAAACATTCAGTACTTC. This chain connects TRBV19 to TRBJ2-4; D is unclear. Trimming shortened V by 8 bases and J by 3 bases, and 14 bases separated the two germline ends. The CDR3 is made up of 14 amino acids. CDR1 and CDR2 (germline): LNHDA, SQIVND (reference sequence). The complete variable domain, with remaining parts taken from reference TRBV19 and TRBJ2-4, reads DGGITQSPKYLFRKEGQNVTLSCEQNLNHDAMYWYRQDPGQGLRLIYYSQIVNDFQKGDIAEGYSVSREKKESFPLTVTSAQKNPTAFYLCASEARSDKNIQYFGAGTRLSVL.